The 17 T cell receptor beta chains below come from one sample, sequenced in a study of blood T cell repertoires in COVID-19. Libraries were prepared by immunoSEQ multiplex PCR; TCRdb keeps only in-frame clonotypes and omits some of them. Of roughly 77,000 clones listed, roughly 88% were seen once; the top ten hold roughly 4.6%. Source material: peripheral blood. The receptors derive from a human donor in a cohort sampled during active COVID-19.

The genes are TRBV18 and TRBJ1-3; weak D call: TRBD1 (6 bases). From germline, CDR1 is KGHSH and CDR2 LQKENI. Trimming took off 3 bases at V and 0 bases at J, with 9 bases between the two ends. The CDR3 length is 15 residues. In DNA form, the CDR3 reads TGTGCCAGCTCACCGGACAGAGGCTCTGGAAACACCATATATTTT. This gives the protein CASSPDRGSGNTIYF.

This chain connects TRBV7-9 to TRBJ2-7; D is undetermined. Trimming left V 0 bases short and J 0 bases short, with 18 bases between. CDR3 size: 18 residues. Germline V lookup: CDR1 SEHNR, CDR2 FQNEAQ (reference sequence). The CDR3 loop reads CASSLATGSGIRSYEQYF. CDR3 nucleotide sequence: TGTGCCAGCAGCTTAGCTACCGGTTCAGGTATACGCTCCTACGAGCAGTACTTC.

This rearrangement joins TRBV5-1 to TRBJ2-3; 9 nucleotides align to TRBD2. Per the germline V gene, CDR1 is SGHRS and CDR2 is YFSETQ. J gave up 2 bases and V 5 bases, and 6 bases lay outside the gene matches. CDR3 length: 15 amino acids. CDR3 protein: CASRPVAGDTDTQYF. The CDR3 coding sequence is TGCGCCAGCAGACCCGTAGCGGGGGACACAGATACGCAGTATTTT.

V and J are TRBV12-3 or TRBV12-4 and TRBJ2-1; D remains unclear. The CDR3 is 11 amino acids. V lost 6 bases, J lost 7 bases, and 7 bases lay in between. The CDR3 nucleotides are TGTGCCAGCAGCCGGAGAAATGAGCAGTTCTTC. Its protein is CASSRRNEQFF.

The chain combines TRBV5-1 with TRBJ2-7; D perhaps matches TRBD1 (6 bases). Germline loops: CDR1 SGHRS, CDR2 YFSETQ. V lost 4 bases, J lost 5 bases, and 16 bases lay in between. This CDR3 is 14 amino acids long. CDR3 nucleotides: TGCGCCAGCAGCCCAACCCCGGACAGTCACGAGCAGTACTTC. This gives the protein CASSPTPDSHEQYF. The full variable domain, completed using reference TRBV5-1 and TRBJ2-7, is KAGVTQTPRYLIKTRGQQVTLSCSPISGHRSVSWYQQTPGQGLQFLFEYFSETQRNKGNFPGRFSGRQFSNSRSEMNVSTLELGDSALYLCASSPTPDSHEQYFGPGTRLTVT.

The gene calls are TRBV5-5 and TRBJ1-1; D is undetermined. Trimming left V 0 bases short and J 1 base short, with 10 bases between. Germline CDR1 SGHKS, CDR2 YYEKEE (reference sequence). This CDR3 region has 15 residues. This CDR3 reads CASSLAAGENTEAFF. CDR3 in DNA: TGTGCCAGCAGCTTGGCAGCAGGCGAGAACACTGAAGCTTTCTTT.

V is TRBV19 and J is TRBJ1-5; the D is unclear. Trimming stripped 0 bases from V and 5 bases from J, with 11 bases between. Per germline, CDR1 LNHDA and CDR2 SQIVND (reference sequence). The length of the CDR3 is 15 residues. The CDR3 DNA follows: TGTGCCAGTAGTATAGAAGAGGCAGAATATCAGCCCCAGCATTTT. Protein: CASSIEEAEYQPQHF. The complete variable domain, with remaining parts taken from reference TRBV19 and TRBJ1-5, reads DGGITQSPKYLFRKEGQNVTLSCEQNLNHDAMYWYRQDPGQGLRLIYYSQIVNDFQKGDIAEGYSVSREKKESFPLTVTSAQKNPTAFYLCASSIEEAEYQPQHFGDGTRLSIL.

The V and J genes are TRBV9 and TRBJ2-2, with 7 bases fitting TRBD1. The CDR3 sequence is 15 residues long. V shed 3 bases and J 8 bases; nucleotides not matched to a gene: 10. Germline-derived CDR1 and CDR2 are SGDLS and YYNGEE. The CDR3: CASSAPTGAKGELFF. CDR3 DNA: TGTGCCAGCAGCGCACCAACAGGGGCAAAGGGGGAGCTGTTTTTT.

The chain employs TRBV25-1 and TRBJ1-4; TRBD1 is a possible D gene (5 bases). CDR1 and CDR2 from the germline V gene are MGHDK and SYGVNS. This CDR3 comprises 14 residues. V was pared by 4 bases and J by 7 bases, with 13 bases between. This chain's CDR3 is CASSVAGDLEKLFF. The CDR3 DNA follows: TGTGCCAGCAGTGTCGCGGGGGATCTTGAAAAACTGTTTTTT.

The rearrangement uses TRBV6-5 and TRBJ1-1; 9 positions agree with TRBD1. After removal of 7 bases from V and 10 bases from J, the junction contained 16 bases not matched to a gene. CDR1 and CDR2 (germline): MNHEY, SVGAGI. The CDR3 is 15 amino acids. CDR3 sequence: CASIRGTGSGFGAFF. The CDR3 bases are TGTGCCAGCATCCGCGGGACAGGGTCCGGTTTTGGAGCTTTCTTT.

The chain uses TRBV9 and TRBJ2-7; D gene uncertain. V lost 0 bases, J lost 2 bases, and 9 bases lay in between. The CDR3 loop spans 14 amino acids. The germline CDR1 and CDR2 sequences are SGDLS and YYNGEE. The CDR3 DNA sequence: TGTGCCAGCAGCGTAGGGGCAGACCCCTACGAGCAGTACTTC. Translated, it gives CASSVGADPYEQYF.

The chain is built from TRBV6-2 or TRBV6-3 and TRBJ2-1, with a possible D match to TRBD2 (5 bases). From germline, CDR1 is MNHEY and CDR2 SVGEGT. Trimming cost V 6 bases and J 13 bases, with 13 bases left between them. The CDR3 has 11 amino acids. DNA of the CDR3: TGTGCCAGCAGCCCGGACTGGCCCCAGTTCTTC. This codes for CASSPDWPQFF.

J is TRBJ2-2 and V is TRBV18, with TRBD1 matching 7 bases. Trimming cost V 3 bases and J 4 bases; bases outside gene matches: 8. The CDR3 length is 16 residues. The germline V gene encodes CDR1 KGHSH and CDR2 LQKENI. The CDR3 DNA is TGTGCCAGCTCACCGACCGGGACAGCAATCACCGGGGAGCTGTTTTTT. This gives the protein CASSPTGTAITGELFF.

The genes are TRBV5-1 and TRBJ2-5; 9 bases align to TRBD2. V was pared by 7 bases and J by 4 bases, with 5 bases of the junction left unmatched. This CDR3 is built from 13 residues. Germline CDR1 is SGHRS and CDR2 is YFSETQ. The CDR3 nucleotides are TGCGCCAGCCAGGTAGCGGGAGTAGAGACCCAGTACTTC. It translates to CASQVAGVETQYF.

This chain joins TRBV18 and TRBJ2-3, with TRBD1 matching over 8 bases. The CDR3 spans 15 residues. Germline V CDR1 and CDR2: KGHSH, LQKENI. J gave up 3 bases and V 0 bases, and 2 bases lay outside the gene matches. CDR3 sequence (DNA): TGTGCCAGCTCACCACCGAACAGGGGGACAGATACGCAGTATTTT. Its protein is CASSPPNRGTDTQYF.

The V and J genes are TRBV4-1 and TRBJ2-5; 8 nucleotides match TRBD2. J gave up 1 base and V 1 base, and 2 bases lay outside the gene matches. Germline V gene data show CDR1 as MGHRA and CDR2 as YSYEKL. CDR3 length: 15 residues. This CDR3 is CASSQGSGGQETQYF. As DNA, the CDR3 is TGCGCCAGCAGCCAAGGGAGCGGGGGCCAAGAGACCCAGTACTTC.

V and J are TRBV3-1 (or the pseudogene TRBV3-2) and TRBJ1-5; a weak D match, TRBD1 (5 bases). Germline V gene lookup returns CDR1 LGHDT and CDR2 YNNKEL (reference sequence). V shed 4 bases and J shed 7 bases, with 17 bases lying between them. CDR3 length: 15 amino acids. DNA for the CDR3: TGTGCCAGCAGCCCTCTCAGGGAGGGAGGGCAGCCCCAGCATTTT. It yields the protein CASSPLREGGQPQHF.